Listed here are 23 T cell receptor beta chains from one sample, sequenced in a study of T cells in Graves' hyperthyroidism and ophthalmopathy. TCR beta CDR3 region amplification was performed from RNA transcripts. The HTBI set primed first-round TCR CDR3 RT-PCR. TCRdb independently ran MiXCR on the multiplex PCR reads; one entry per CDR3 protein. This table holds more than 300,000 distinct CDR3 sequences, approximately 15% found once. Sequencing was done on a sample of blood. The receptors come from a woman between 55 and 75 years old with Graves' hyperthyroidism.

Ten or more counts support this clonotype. CDR3 residues: CASSADSDDWETQYF. CDR3 nucleotides: TGTGCCAGCTCGGCTGACAGTGACGACTGGGAGACCCAGTACTTC. The chain has TRBV18 and TRBJ2-5, with D possibly being TRBD1 (5 bases). The CDR3 extends over 15 amino acids. Germline loops: CDR1 KGHSH, CDR2 LQKENI. The V end lost 6 bases, the J end lost 5 bases, and 19 bases lay between the germline ends. Looking up the rest from reference TRBV18 and TRBJ2-5 gives the full variable domain: NAGVMQNPRHLVRRRGQEARLRCSPMKGHSHVYWYRQLPEEGLKFMVYLQKENIIDESGMPKERFSAEFPKEGPSILRIQQVVRGDSAAYFCASSADSDDWETQYFGPGTRLLVL.

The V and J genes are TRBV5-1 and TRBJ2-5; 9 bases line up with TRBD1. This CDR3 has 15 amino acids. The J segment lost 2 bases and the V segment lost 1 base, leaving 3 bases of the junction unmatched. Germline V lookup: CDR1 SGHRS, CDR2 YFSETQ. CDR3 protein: CASSLNGQGQETQYF. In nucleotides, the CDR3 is TGCGCCAGCAGCTTGAACGGACAGGGGCAAGAGACCCAGTACTTC.

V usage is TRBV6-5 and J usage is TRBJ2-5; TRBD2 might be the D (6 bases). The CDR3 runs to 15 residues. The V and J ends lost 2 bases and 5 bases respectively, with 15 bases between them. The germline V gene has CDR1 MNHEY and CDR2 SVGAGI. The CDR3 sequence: CASSYALRGRETQYF. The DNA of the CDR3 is TGTGCCAGCAGTTACGCCCTTCGGGGGAGGGAGACCCAGTACTTC.

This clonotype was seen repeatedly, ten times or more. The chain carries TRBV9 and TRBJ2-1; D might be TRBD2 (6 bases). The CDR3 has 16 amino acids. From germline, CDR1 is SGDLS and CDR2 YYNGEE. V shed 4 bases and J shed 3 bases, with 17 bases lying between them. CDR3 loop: CASSPQAGQVYNEQFF. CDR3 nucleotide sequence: TGTGCCAGCAGCCCCCAAGCGGGTCAGGTCTACAATGAGCAGTTCTTC.

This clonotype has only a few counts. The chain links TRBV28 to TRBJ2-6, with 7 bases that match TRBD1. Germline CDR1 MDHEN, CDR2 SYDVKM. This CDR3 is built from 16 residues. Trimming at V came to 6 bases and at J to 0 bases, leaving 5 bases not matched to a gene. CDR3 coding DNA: TGTGCCAGCAGCCAGGGGGTTAGCTCTGGGGCCAACGTCCTGACTTTC. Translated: CASSQGVSSGANVLTF.

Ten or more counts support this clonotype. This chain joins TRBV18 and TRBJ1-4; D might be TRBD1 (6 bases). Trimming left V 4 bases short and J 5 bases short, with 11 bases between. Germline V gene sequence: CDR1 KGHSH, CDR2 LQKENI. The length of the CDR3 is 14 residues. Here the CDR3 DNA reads TGTGCCAGCTCACTAACGGACAGAAATGAAAAACTGTTTTTT. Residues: CASSLTDRNEKLFF. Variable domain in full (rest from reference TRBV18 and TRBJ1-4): NAGVMQNPRHLVRRRGQEARLRCSPMKGHSHVYWYRQLPEEGLKFMVYLQKENIIDESGMPKERFSAEFPKEGPSILRIQQVVRGDSAAYFCASSLTDRNEKLFFGSGTQLSVL.

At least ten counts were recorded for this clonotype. The DNA for the CDR3 is TGTGCCAGCAGCTTAGGCGTGGGGCAGCCCCAGCATTTT. Translating it yields CASSLGVGQPQHF. The V gene is TRBV7-9, the J gene TRBJ1-5, with D hard to call. The V and J ends lost 1 base and 7 bases respectively, with 8 bases between them. The CDR3 loop spans 13 amino acids. Germline assignment: CDR1 SEHNR and CDR2 FQNEAQ (reference sequence).

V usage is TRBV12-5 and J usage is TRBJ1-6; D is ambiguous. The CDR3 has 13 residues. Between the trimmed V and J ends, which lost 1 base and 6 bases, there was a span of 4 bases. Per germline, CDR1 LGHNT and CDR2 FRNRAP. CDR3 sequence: CASGLGVNSPLHF. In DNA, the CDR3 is TGTGCTAGTGGTTTGGGAGTTAATTCACCCCTCCACTTT.

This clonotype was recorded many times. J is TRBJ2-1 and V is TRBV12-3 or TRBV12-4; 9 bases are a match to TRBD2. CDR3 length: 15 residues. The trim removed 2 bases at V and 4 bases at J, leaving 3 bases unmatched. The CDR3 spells CASSLSLAGYNEQFF. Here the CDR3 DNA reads TGTGCCAGCAGTTTAAGCCTAGCGGGGTACAATGAGCAGTTCTTC.

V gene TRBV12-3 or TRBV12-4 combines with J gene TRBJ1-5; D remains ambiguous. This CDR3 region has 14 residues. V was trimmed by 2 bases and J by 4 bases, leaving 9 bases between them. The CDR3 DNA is TGTGCCAGCAGTTTATTGGACGGGAATCAGCCCCAGCATTTT. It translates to CASSLLDGNQPQHF.

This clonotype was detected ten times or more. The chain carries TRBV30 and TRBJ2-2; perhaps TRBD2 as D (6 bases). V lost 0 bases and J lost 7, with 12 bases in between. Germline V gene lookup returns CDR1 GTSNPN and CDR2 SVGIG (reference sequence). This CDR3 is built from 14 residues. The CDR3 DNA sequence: TGTGCCTGGAGTGTCGGGGCGGGATACGGGGAGCTGTTTTTT. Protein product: CAWSVGAGYGELFF.

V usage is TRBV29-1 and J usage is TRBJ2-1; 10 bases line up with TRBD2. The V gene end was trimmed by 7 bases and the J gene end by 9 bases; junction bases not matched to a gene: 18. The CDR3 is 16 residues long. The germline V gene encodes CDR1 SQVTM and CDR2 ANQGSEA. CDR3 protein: CSASPLASGRSGEQFF. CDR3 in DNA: TGCAGCGCCTCACCGCTGGCTAGCGGGAGATCTGGTGAGCAGTTCTTC.

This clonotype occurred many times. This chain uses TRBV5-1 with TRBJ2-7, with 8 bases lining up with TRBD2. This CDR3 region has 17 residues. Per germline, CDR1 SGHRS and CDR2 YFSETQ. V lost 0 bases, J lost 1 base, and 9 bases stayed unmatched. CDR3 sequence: CASSLGWLAGDSYEQYF. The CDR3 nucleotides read TGCGCCAGCAGCTTGGGGTGGCTAGCGGGCGATTCCTACGAGCAGTACTTC.

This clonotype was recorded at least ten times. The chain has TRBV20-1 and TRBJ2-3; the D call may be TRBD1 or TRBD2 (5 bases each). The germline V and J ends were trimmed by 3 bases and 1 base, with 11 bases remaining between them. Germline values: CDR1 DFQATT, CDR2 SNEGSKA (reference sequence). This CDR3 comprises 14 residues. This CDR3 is CSASDWGRTDTQYF. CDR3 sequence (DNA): TGCAGTGCTAGTGATTGGGGACGCACAGATACGCAGTATTTT.

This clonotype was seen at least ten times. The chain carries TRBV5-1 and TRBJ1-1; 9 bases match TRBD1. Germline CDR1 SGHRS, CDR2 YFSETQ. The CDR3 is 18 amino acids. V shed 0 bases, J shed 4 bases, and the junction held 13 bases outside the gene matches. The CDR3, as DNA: TGCGCCAGCAGCTTGGGGGACAGGGAAAAGGCGAGGATCACTGAAGCTTTCTTT. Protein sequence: CASSLGDREKARITEAFF.

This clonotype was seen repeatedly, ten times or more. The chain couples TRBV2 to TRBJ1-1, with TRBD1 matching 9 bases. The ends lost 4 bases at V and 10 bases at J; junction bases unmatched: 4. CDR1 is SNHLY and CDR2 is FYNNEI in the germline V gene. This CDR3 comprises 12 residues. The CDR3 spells CASSGDREGAFF. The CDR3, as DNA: TGTGCCAGCAGTGGGGACAGGGAGGGAGCTTTCTTT.

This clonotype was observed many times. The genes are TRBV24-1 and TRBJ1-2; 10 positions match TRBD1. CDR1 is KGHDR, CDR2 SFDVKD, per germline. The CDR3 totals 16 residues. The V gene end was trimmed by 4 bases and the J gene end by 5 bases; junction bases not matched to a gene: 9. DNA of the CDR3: TGTGCCACCAGTGAGCCCTCTGGACAGGGGGTTTATGGCTACACCTTC. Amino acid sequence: CATSEPSGQGVYGYTF.

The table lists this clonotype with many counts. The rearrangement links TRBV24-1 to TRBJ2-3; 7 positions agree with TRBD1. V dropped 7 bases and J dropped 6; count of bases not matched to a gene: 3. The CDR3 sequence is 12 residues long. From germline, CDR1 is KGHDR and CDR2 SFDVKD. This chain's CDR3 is CATSNRGDTQYF. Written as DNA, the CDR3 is TGTGCCACCAGCAACAGGGGCGATACGCAGTATTTT.

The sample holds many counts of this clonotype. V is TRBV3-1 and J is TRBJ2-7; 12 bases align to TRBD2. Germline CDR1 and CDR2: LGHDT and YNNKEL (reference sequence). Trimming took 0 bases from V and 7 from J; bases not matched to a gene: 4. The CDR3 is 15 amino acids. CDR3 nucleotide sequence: TGTGCCAGCAGCCAAGATGTAGGACTAGCGGGAGAGCAGTACTTC. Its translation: CASSQDVGLAGEQYF.

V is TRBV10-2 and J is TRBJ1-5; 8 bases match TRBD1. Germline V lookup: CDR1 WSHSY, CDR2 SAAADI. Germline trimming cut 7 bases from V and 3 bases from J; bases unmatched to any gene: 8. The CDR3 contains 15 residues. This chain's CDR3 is CASIGGTGFNQPQHF. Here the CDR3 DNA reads TGCGCCAGCATAGGAGGGACAGGATTCAATCAGCCCCAGCATTTT.

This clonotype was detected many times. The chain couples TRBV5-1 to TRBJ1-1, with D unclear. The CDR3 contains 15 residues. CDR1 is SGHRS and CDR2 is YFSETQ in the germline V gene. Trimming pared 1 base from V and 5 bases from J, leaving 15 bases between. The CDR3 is CASSLWATQGTEAFF. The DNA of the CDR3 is TGCGCCAGCAGCTTGTGGGCAACCCAAGGGACTGAAGCTTTCTTT.

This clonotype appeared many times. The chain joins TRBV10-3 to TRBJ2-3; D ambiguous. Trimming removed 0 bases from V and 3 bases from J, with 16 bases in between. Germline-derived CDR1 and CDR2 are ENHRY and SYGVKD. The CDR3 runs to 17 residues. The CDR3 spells CAISESRRVRVTDTQYF. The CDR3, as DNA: TGTGCCATCAGTGAGTCGAGAAGAGTAAGGGTTACAGATACGCAGTATTTT.

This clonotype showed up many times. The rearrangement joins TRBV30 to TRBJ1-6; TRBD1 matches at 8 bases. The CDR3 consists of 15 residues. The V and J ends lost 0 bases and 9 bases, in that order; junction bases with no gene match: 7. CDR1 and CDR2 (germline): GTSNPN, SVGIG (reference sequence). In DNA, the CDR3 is TGTGCCTGGAGTGTATCTTCAGGGGGCCGTTCACCCCTCCACTTT. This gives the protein CAWSVSSGGRSPLHF.